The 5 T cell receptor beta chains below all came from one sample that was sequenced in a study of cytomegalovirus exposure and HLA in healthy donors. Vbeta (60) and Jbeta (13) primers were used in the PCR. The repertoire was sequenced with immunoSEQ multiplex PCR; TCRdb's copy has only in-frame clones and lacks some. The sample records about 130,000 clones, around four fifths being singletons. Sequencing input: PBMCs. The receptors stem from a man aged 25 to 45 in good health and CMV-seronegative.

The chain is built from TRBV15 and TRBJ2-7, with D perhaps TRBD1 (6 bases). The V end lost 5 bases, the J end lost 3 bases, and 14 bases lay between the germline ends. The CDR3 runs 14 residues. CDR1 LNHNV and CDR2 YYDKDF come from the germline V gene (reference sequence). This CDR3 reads CATSPSRDNYEQYF. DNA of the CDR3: TGTGCCACCAGCCCGAGTCGGGACAACTACGAGCAGTACTTC.

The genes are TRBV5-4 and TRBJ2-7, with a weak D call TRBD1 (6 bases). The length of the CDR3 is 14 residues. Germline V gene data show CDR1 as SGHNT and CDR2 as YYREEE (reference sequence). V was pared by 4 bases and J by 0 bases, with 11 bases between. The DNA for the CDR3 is TGTGCCAGCAGCAGTGGACAGAGCTCCTACGAGCAGTACTTC. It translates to CASSSGQSSYEQYF.

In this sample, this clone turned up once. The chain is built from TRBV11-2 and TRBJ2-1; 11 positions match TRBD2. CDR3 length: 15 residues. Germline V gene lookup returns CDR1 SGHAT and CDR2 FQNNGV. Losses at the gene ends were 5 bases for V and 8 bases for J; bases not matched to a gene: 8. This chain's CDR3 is CASSRSGGAIHEQFF. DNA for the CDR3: TGTGCCAGCAGCCGTAGCGGGGGGGCCATCCATGAGCAGTTCTTC.

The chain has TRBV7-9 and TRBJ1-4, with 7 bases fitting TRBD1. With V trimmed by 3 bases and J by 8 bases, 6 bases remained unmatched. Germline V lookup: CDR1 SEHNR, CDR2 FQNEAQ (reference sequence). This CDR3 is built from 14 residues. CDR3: CASSFGTVGEKLFF. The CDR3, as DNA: TGTGCCAGCAGCTTTGGGACAGTGGGGGAAAAACTGTTTTTT.

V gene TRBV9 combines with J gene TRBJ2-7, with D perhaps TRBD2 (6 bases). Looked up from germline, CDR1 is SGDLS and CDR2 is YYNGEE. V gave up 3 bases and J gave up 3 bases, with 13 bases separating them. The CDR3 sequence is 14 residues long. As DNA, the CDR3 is TGTGCCAGCAGCGGAACAGTGGAGGGCTACGAGCAGTACTTC. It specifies CASSGTVEGYEQYF. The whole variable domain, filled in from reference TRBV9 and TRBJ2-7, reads DSGVTQTPKHLITATGQRVTLRCSPRSGDLSVYWYQQSLDQGLQFLIQYYNGEERAKGNILERFSAQQFPDLHSELNLSSLELGDSALYFCASSGTVEGYEQYFGPGTRLTVT.